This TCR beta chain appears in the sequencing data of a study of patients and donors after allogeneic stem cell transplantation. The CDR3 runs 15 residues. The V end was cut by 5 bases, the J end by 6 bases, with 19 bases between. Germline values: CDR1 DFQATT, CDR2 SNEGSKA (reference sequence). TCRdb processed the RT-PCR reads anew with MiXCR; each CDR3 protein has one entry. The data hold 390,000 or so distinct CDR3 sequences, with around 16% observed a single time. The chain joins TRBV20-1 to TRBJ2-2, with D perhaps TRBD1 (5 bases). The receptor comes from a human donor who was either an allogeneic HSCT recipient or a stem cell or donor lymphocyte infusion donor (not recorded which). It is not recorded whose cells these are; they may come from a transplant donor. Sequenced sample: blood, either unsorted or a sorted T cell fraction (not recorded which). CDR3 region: CSARTHSGASGELFF. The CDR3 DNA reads TGCAGTGCTCGCACCCACAGTGGGGCTTCCGGGGAGCTGTTTTTT.